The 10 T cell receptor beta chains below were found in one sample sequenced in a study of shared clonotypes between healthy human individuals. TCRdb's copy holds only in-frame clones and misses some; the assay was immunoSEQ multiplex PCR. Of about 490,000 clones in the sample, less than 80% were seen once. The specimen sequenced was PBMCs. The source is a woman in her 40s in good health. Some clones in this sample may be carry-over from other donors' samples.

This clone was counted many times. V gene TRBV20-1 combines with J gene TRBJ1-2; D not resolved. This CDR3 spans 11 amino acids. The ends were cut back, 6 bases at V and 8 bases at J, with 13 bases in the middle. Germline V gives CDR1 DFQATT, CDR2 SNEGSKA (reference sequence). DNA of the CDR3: TGCAGTGCCGGACGTGGGGAAGGCTACACCTTC. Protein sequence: CSAGRGEGYTF.

The CDR3 nucleotides are TGTGCCAGCTCATCCTCCGGGACTAGCGGGAGTAGCAATGAGCAGTTCTTC. It encodes CASSSSGTSGSSNEQFF. This chain connects TRBV18 to TRBJ2-1; TRBD2 matches 14 bases. The V gene's germline CDR1 is KGHSH and CDR2 LQKENI. J was trimmed by 6 bases and V by 5 bases; bases with no gene match: 9. The CDR3 contains 17 residues.

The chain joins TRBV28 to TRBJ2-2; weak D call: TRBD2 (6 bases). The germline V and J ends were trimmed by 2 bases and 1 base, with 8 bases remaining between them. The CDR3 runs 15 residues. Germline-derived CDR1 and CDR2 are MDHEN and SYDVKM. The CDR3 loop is CASSLGTGNTGELFF. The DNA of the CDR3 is TGTGCCAGCAGTTTAGGGACTGGGAACACCGGGGAGCTGTTTTTT.

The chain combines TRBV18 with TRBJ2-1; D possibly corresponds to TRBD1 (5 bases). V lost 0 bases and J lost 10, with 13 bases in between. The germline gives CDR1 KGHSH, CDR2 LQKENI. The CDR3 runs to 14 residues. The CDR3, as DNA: TGTGCCAGCTCACCACCGAGTGCAGGGCACGAGCAGTTCTTC. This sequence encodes CASSPPSAGHEQFF.

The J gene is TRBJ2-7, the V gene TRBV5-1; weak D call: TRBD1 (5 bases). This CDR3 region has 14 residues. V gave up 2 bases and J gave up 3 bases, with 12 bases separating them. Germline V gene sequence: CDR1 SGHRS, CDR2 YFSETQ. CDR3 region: CASSFDSGHYEQYF. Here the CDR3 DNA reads TGCGCCAGCAGCTTTGATAGTGGACACTACGAGCAGTACTTC.

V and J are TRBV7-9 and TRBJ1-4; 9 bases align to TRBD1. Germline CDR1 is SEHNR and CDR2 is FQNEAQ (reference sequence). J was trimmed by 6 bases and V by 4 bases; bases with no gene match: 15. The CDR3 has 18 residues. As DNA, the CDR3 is TGTGCCAGCAGCTCAGGACAGGGGATGGGGGCCGGGCATGAAAAACTGTTTTTT. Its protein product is CASSSGQGMGAGHEKLFF.

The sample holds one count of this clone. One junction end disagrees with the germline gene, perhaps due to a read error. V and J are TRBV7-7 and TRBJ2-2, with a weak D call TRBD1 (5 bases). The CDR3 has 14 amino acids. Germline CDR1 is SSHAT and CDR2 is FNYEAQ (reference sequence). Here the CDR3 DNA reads TGTGCTAGCAGCGAAAGCAGGGATCTCGGGGAGCTGTTTTTT. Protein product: CASSESRDLGELFF. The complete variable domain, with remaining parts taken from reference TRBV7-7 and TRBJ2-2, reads GAGVSQSPRYKVTKRGQDVTLRCDPISSHATLYWYQQALGQGPEFLTYFNYEAQPDKSGLPSDRFSAERPEGSISTLTIQRTEQRDSAMYRCASSESRDLGELFFGEGSRLTVL.

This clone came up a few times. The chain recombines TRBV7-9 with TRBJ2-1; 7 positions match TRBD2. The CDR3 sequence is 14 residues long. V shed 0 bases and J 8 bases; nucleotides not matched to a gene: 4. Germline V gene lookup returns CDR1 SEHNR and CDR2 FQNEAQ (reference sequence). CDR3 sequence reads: CASSLARGLDEQFF. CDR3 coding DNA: TGTGCCAGCAGCTTAGCGCGGGGGTTGGATGAGCAGTTCTTC.

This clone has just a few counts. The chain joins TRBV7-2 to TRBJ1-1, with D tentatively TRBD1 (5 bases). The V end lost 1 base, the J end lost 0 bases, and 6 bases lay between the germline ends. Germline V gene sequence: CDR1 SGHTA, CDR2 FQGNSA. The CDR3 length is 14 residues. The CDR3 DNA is TGTGCCAGCAGCTTAGGGGGCCTGAACACTGAAGCTTTCTTT. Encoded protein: CASSLGGLNTEAFF.

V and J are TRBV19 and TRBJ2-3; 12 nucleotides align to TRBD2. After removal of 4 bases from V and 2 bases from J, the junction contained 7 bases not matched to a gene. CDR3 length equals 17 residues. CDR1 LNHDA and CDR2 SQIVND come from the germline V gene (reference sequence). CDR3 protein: CASSTTSGSHYTDTQYF. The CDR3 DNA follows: TGTGCCAGTAGTACGACTAGCGGGAGTCACTACACAGATACGCAGTATTTT. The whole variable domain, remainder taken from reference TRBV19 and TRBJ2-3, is DGGITQSPKYLFRKEGQNVTLSCEQNLNHDAMYWYRQDPGQGLRLIYYSQIVNDFQKGDIAEGYSVSREKKESFPLTVTSAQKNPTAFYLCASSTTSGSHYTDTQYFGPGTRLTVL.